A selection of T cell receptor beta chains follows, all from one sample in a study of CD8 T cells in ankylosing spondylitis. From the 5' RACE reads, TCRdb called clonotypes with MiXCR, one entry per CDR3 protein. The data show around 340,000 distinct CDR3 sequences, roughly 14% seen once. The sample was blood, either unsorted or a sorted T cell fraction (not recorded which). The origin of the receptors is a male donor with ankylosing spondylitis or in good health (not recorded which). Both conserved end residues are part of each CDR3. Each record gives: clone size, D gene, V gene, J gene, CDR3 DNA, CDR3 protein. The D gene is left open where the match is weak. Size tells how often a clone was seen (once, few, many) or the class of an expanded clone, and some rows leave it out.

abundance: many
d_gene: TRBD2
v_gene: TRBV4-2
j_gene: TRBJ2-3
CDR3nt: TGTGCCAGCAGCCAAGAGCTAGCGGGCCCCACAGATACGCAGTATTTT
CDR3aa: CASSQELAGPTDTQYF

abundance: .
d_gene: TRBD1
v_gene: TRBV11-1
j_gene: TRBJ2-2
CDR3nt: TGTGCCAGCAGCCCACCGACAGGGGGCACCGGGGAGCTGTTTTTT
CDR3aa: CASSPPTGGTGELFF

abundance: few
d_gene: .
v_gene: TRBV10-3
j_gene: TRBJ2-7
CDR3nt: TGTGCCATCCGGGACACCTACGAGCAGTACTTC
CDR3aa: CAIRDTYEQYF

abundance: few
d_gene: .
v_gene: TRBV29-1
j_gene: TRBJ2-2
CDR3nt: TGCAGCGTTGAAGAAGGTTCTATATTTGCGGGACTCCTGAACACCGGGGAGCTGTTTTTT
CDR3aa: CSVEEGSIFAGLLNTGELFF

abundance: few
d_gene: .
v_gene: TRBV28
j_gene: TRBJ1-5
CDR3nt: TGTGCCAGCAGTTTATTGCCCCTCCGTGGGAACCCGTCCCCACAGCCCCAGCATTTT
CDR3aa: CASSLLPLRGNPSPQPQHF

abundance: .
d_gene: .
v_gene: TRBV7-9
j_gene: TRBJ1-1
CDR3nt: TGTGCCAGCAGCATTACCGAGGACACTGAAGCTTTCTTT
CDR3aa: CASSITEDTEAFF

abundance: .
d_gene: .
v_gene: TRBV7-9
j_gene: TRBJ1-1
CDR3nt: TGTGCCAGCAGCTTCGGGGGACTGGAAGTAGAAGCTTTCTTT
CDR3aa: CASSFGGLEVEAFF

abundance: .
d_gene: .
v_gene: TRBV12-3/TRBV12-4
j_gene: TRBJ1-5
CDR3nt: TGTGCCAGCAGAATGAGCGACTGGGTAGGCGCCCAGCATTTT
CDR3aa: CASRMSDWVGAQHF

abundance: few
d_gene: TRBD2
v_gene: TRBV18
j_gene: TRBJ2-2
CDR3nt: TGTGCCAGCTCACGAGCGGGAGGATCGGGAACCGGGGAGCTGTTTTTT
CDR3aa: CASSRAGGSGTGELFF

abundance: many
d_gene: .
v_gene: TRBV12-3/TRBV12-4
j_gene: TRBJ1-2
CDR3nt: TGTGCCGCGATGGGGAGGGATGGCTACACCTTC
CDR3aa: CAAMGRDGYTF

abundance: few
d_gene: .
v_gene: TRBV10-3
j_gene: TRBJ2-3
CDR3nt: TGTGCCATCAGTGCCAGGGGCGAAGATACGCAGTATTTT
CDR3aa: CAISARGEDTQYF

abundance: .
d_gene: TRBD2
v_gene: TRBV12-3/TRBV12-4
j_gene: TRBJ2-1
CDR3nt: TGTGCCAGCAGTTTAGCGGGACTAGCGGGCTACAATGAGAAGTTCTTC
CDR3aa: CASSLAGLAGYNEKFF

abundance: few
d_gene: .
v_gene: TRBV24-1
j_gene: TRBJ2-3
CDR3nt: TGTGCCACCAATTCAGGGAGCACAGATACGCAGTATTTT
CDR3aa: CATNSGSTDTQYF

abundance: .
d_gene: TRBD2
v_gene: TRBV28
j_gene: TRBJ2-7
CDR3nt: TGTGCCAGCACCCCTTTAAGCGGGACCTACGAGCAGTACTTC
CDR3aa: CASTPLSGTYEQYF

abundance: .
d_gene: TRBD1
v_gene: TRBV6-1
j_gene: TRBJ2-5
CDR3nt: TGTGCCAGCAGTCTAAGGACAGGGAAGTTTCCCAAAGAGACCCAGTACTTC
CDR3aa: CASSLRTGKFPKETQYF

abundance: few
d_gene: .
v_gene: TRBV11-3
j_gene: TRBJ1-2
CDR3nt: TGTGCCAGCAGCTTAGATCACCTCTCTCGGACTGGCTACACCTTC
CDR3aa: CASSLDHLSRTGYTF

abundance: .
d_gene: .
v_gene: TRBV5-1
j_gene: TRBJ1-4
CDR3nt: TGCGCCAGCAGCCTAGACGGGGGAACTGAAAAACTGTTTTTT
CDR3aa: CASSLDGGTEKLFF

abundance: .
d_gene: .
v_gene: TRBV12-3/TRBV12-4
j_gene: TRBJ1-1
CDR3nt: TGTGCCAGCAGTCCGGGGACAAGAAACACTGAAGCTTTCTTT
CDR3aa: CASSPGTRNTEAFF

abundance: .
d_gene: TRBD2
v_gene: TRBV30
j_gene: TRBJ2-5
CDR3nt: TGTGCCTGGAGTGTTAGGCGGGGGGGCCGGGAGACCCAGTACTTC
CDR3aa: CAWSVRRGGRETQYF

abundance: many
d_gene: TRBD1
v_gene: TRBV5-1
j_gene: TRBJ1-6
CDR3nt: TGCGCCAGCAGCCCGAGACAGGGACATTCACCCCTCCACTTT
CDR3aa: CASSPRQGHSPLHF

abundance: .
d_gene: TRBD1
v_gene: TRBV6-1
j_gene: TRBJ2-7
CDR3nt: TGTGCCAGCCGCCTACACCGGGACAGCTTCTCCGAGCAGTACTTC
CDR3aa: CASRLHRDSFSEQYF

abundance: .
d_gene: .
v_gene: TRBV12-3/TRBV12-4
j_gene: TRBJ2-7
CDR3nt: TGTGCCAGCAGTTTAGAGGGGCGGACCACAATCTCCTACGAGCAGTACTTC
CDR3aa: CASSLEGRTTISYEQYF

abundance: .
d_gene: .
v_gene: TRBV10-3
j_gene: TRBJ2-5
CDR3nt: TGTGCCATCAGATCCTATCTAGACATCGAGACCCAGTACTTC
CDR3aa: CAIRSYLDIETQYF

abundance: .
d_gene: .
v_gene: TRBV29-1
j_gene: TRBJ2-2
CDR3nt: TGCAGCGTTGAAGGCCAGGGTAGCGACTTGAACACCGGGGAGCTGTTTTTT
CDR3aa: CSVEGQGSDLNTGELFF

abundance: once
d_gene: .
v_gene: TRBV6-2/TRBV6-3
j_gene: TRBJ1-1
CDR3nt: TGTGCCAGCAGCCAATATGGTGGGAACACTGAAGCTTTCTTT
CDR3aa: CASSQYGGNTEAFF

abundance: few
d_gene: TRBD1
v_gene: TRBV12-3/TRBV12-4
j_gene: TRBJ1-2
CDR3nt: TGTGCCAGCAGTTACAGGGGTACCTATGGCTACACCTTC
CDR3aa: CASSYRGTYGYTF

abundance: .
d_gene: .
v_gene: TRBV18
j_gene: TRBJ2-3
CDR3nt: TGTGCCAGCTCACCAGAGAGTAGAGCAGATACGCAGTATTTT
CDR3aa: CASSPESRADTQYF

abundance: once
d_gene: TRBD1
v_gene: TRBV20-1
j_gene: TRBJ1-5
CDR3nt: TGCAGTGCTAGAGGCGGGACAGGGGGCTTTAGCAATCAGCCCCAGCATTTT
CDR3aa: CSARGGTGGFSNQPQHF

abundance: few
d_gene: .
v_gene: TRBV6-1
j_gene: TRBJ1-6
CDR3nt: TGTGCCAGCAACCAAGAAAGTGGCACGGGAAATTCACCCCTCCACTTT
CDR3aa: CASNQESGTGNSPLHF

abundance: .
d_gene: .
v_gene: TRBV6-5
j_gene: TRBJ1-1
CDR3nt: TGTGCCAGCACCCCCGGGGGGGGAAGAGCTTTCTTT
CDR3aa: CASTPGGGRAFF

abundance: .
d_gene: .
v_gene: TRBV4-1
j_gene: TRBJ2-1
CDR3nt: TGCGCCAGCAGCCAAGATCCTCCGCGAACTACCTACAATGAGCAGTTCTTC
CDR3aa: CASSQDPPRTTYNEQFF

abundance: .
d_gene: TRBD1
v_gene: TRBV25-1
j_gene: TRBJ2-1
CDR3nt: TGTGCCAGCAGTGAACTCCGGGACAGGGAGGTGGATGAGCAGTTCTTC
CDR3aa: CASSELRDREVDEQFF

abundance: .
d_gene: .
v_gene: TRBV7-2
j_gene: TRBJ2-3
CDR3nt: TGTGCCAGCAGCTTAGTGTTACGGGGCGAGAGAGATACGCAGTATTTT
CDR3aa: CASSLVLRGERDTQYF

abundance: few
d_gene: .
v_gene: TRBV6-2/TRBV6-3
j_gene: TRBJ2-7
CDR3nt: TGTGCCAGCATACCCACTACTGGGCAGGGGGGATACGAGCAGTACTTC
CDR3aa: CASIPTTGQGGYEQYF

abundance: few
d_gene: TRBD1
v_gene: TRBV25-1
j_gene: TRBJ1-5
CDR3nt: TGTGCCAGCATTATTAAACCAGGGGGCAGGGGCCTCAATCAGCCCCAGCATTTT
CDR3aa: CASIIKPGGRGLNQPQHF

abundance: few
d_gene: .
v_gene: TRBV7-9
j_gene: TRBJ2-7
CDR3nt: TGTGCCAGCAGCTCCCCGGGTGAGCAGTACTTC
CDR3aa: CASSSPGEQYF

abundance: once
d_gene: .
v_gene: TRBV7-2
j_gene: TRBJ2-7
CDR3nt: TGTGCCAGCAGCGTCCGTCAGGGGGGCATCACCTACGAGCAGTACTTC
CDR3aa: CASSVRQGGITYEQYF

abundance: .
d_gene: TRBD2
v_gene: TRBV5-1
j_gene: TRBJ2-1
CDR3nt: TGCGCCAGCAGCCCCCGACTTAGCGGGAGGGCCAACAATGAGCAGTTCTTC
CDR3aa: CASSPRLSGRANNEQFF

abundance: .
d_gene: .
v_gene: TRBV3-1
j_gene: TRBJ2-2
CDR3nt: TGTGCCAGCAGCCAGCCCCTTTGGGATGAAACCGGGGAGCTGTTTTTT
CDR3aa: CASSQPLWDETGELFF

abundance: few
d_gene: .
v_gene: TRBV7-2
j_gene: TRBJ1-4
CDR3nt: TGTGCCAGCAGCTTAGAGGCAGGGGCGGGAGAAAAACTGTTTTTT
CDR3aa: CASSLEAGAGEKLFF

abundance: few
d_gene: .
v_gene: TRBV10-3
j_gene: TRBJ2-5
CDR3nt: TGTGCCATCAGTGAAGTGGAGGAGACCCAGTACTTC
CDR3aa: CAISEVEETQYF

abundance: many
d_gene: TRBD2
v_gene: TRBV20-1
j_gene: TRBJ2-7
CDR3nt: TGCAGTGCTAGCCTAGGACTAGCCTACGAGCAGTACTTC
CDR3aa: CSASLGLAYEQYF

abundance: few
d_gene: TRBD1
v_gene: TRBV20-1
j_gene: TRBJ2-7
CDR3nt: TGCAGTGCTAGAGATCCCGGGACAGGGAGGAACGAGCAGTACTTC
CDR3aa: CSARDPGTGRNEQYF

abundance: few
d_gene: .
v_gene: TRBV10-2
j_gene: TRBJ1-2
CDR3nt: TGCGCCAGCAGTGACCCGGGACACCTAAGCGCCTATGGCTACACCTTC
CDR3aa: CASSDPGHLSAYGYTF

abundance: few
d_gene: .
v_gene: TRBV4-1
j_gene: TRBJ2-1
CDR3nt: TGCGCCAGCAGCCAAGAAGGGGCGGATTACTCCTACAATGAGCAGTTCTTC
CDR3aa: CASSQEGADYSYNEQFF

abundance: .
d_gene: .
v_gene: TRBV7-9
j_gene: TRBJ1-1
CDR3nt: TGTGCCAGCAGCCACCAGAAGGCGAACACTGAAGCTTTCTTT
CDR3aa: CASSHQKANTEAFF

abundance: .
d_gene: .
v_gene: TRBV7-9
j_gene: TRBJ2-1
CDR3nt: TGTGCCAGCAGCAAAGGGGGGGGCCTCCCGGGGTCAGAGCAGTTCTTC
CDR3aa: CASSKGGGLPGSEQFF

abundance: few
d_gene: TRBD1
v_gene: TRBV7-9
j_gene: TRBJ2-5
CDR3nt: TGTGCCAGCAGCCGACAGGGGTTTTGGCAAGAGACCCAGTACTTC
CDR3aa: CASSRQGFWQETQYF

abundance: few
d_gene: .
v_gene: TRBV12-3/TRBV12-4
j_gene: TRBJ2-5
CDR3nt: TGTGCCAGCAGTTTCAAAGGGATACAAGAGACCCAGTACTTC
CDR3aa: CASSFKGIQETQYF

abundance: few
d_gene: .
v_gene: TRBV6-1
j_gene: TRBJ1-2
CDR3nt: TGTGCCAGCACCAGACGTCAGGGCGGGGGCTACACCTTC
CDR3aa: CASTRRQGGGYTF

abundance: .
d_gene: TRBD2
v_gene: TRBV12-3/TRBV12-4
j_gene: TRBJ2-3
CDR3nt: TGTGCCAGCAGTTTGGGGGCGGGGGGGGTGAATACGCAGTATTTT
CDR3aa: CASSLGAGGVNTQYF

abundance: .
d_gene: TRBD1
v_gene: TRBV12-5
j_gene: TRBJ2-1
CDR3nt: TGTGCTAGTGGTCCTTTAGGGGGCGAGCAGTTCTTC
CDR3aa: CASGPLGGEQFF

abundance: few
d_gene: .
v_gene: TRBV12-3/TRBV12-4
j_gene: TRBJ1-1
CDR3nt: TGTGCCAGCAGCCCCCAAATAAACACTGAAGCTTTCTTT
CDR3aa: CASSPQINTEAFF

abundance: .
d_gene: .
v_gene: TRBV5-1
j_gene: TRBJ2-5
CDR3nt: TGCGCCAGCAGCTTGGGCAGTTCGGAAGAGACCCAGTACTTC
CDR3aa: CASSLGSSEETQYF

abundance: few
d_gene: TRBD1
v_gene: TRBV6-1
j_gene: TRBJ1-2
CDR3nt: TGTGCCAGCAGTAGGGGGTTGGGACAGGGCAACTATGGCTACACCTTC
CDR3aa: CASSRGLGQGNYGYTF

abundance: .
d_gene: .
v_gene: TRBV4-1
j_gene: TRBJ2-6
CDR3nt: TGCGCCAGCAGCCAAGATCCTCTCAATTCCGGGGCCAACGTCCTGACTTTC
CDR3aa: CASSQDPLNSGANVLTF

abundance: .
d_gene: .
v_gene: TRBV6-1
j_gene: TRBJ1-1
CDR3nt: TGTGCCAGCAGGAGAGGACAGAACACTGAAGCTTTCTTT
CDR3aa: CASRRGQNTEAFF

abundance: few
d_gene: TRBD2
v_gene: TRBV4-1
j_gene: TRBJ2-4
CDR3nt: TGCGCCAGCAGCTCAGCGGCTAGCGGGAGGTGGGACATTCAGTACTTC
CDR3aa: CASSSAASGRWDIQYF

abundance: few
d_gene: .
v_gene: TRBV4-2
j_gene: TRBJ2-5
CDR3nt: TGTGCCAGCAGCCAAGGGGGGGGGCCCTACGAGACCCAGTACTTC
CDR3aa: CASSQGGGPYETQYF